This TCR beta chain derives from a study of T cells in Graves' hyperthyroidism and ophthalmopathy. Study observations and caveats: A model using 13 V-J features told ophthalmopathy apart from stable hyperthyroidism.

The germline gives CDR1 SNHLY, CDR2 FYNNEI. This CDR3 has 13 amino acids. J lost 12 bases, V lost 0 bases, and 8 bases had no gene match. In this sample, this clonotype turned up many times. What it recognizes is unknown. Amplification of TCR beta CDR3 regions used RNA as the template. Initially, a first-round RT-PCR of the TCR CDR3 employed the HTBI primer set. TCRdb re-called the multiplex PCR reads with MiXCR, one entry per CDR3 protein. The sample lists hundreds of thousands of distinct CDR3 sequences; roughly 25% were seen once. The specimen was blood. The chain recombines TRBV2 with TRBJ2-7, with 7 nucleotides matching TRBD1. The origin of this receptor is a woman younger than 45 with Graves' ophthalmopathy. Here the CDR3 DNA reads TGTGCCAGCAGTGAAGCTTCCTCGGACAGGCCGTACTTC. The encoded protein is CASSEASSDRPYF.